This T cell receptor beta chain was identified in a study of cytomegalovirus exposure and HLA in healthy donors. Study-level background: Researchers previously reported finding fewer than 120 million unique TCR beta sequences from 150 million to 200 million T cells.

This CDR3 comprises 15 residues. Germline CDR1 and CDR2: MDHEN and SYDVKM. The trim removed 1 base at V and 7 bases at J, leaving 2 bases unmatched. Of note for this clone: Its specificity is unknown.

13 Jbeta primers and 60 Vbeta primers were used for the PCR. Profiled with immunoSEQ multiplex PCR; TCRdb holds only in-frame clones, not every one. The sample contains roughly 140,000 clones, 55% to 70% of which appear only once. When sampled, the donors appeared nominally healthy, though they likely had unrecorded immune exposures. Findings and caveats of the study: According to a later analysis, donors in an Asian-associated ancestry cluster reportedly had fewer N-insertions than the roughly 670-donor mean.

V is TRBV28 and J is TRBJ2-1; 12 bases fit TRBD2. The specimen sequenced was PBMCs. The sequence came from a woman in her sixties or seventies in good health and CMV-seropositive. CDR3 nucleotides: TGTGCCAGCAGTTTATTGACTAGCGGGAGAAATGAGCAGTTCTTC. Translated: CASSLLTSGRNEQFF.